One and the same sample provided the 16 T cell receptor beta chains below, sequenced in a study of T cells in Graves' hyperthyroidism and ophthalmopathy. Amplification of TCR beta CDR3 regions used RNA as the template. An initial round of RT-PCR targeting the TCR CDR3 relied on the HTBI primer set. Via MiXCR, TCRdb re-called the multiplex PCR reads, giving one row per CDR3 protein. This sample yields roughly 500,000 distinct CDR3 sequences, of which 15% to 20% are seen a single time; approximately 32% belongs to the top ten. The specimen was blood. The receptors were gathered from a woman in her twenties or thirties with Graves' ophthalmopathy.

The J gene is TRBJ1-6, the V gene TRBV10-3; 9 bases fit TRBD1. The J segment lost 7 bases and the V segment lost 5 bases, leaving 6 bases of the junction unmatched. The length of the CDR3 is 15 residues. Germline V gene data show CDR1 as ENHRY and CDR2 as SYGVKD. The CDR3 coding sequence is TGTGCCATCAGTCCTACAGGGGGCAGGAATTCACCCCTCCACTTT. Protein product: CAISPTGGRNSPLHF.

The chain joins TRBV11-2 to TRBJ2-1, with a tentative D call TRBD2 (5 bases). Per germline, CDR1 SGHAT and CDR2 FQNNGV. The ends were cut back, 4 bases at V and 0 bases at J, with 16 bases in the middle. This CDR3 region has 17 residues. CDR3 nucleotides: TGTGCCAGCAGCTCCAAGGCCGGGAAAAACTCCTACAATGAGCAGTTCTTC. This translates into CASSSKAGKNSYNEQFF.

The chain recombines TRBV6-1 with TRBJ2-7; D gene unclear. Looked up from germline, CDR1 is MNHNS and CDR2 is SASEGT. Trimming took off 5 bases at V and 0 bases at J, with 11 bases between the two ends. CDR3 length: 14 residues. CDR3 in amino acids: CASSPWGTSYEQYF. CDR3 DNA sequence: TGTGCCAGCAGTCCCTGGGGTACCTCCTACGAGCAGTACTTC.

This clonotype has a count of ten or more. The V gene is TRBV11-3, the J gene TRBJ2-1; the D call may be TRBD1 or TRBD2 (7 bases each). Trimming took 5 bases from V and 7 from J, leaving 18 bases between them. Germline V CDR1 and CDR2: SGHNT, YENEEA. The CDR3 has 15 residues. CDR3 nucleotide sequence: TGTGCCAGCAGCACCCGGGGAGGGGGCAGGAATGAGCAGTTCTTC. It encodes CASSTRGGGRNEQFF.

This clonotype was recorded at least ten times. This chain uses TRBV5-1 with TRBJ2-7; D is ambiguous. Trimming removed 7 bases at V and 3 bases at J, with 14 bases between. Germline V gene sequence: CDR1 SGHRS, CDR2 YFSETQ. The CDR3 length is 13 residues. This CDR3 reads CASSVTDLYEQYF. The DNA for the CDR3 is TGCGCCAGCTCGGTGACGGACCTCTACGAGCAGTACTTC.

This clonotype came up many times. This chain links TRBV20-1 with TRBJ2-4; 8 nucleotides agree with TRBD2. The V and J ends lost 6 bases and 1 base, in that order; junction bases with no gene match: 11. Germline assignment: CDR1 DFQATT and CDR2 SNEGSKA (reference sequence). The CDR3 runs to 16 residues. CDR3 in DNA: TGCAGTGCGGCGCTCAGCGGGAGTTTTGCCAAAAACATTCAGTACTTC. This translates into CSAALSGSFAKNIQYF.

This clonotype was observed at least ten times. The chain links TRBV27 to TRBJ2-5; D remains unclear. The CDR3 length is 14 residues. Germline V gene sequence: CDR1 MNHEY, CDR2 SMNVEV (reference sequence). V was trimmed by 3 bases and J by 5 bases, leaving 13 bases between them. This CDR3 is CASSFWGHGETQYF. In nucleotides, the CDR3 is TGTGCCAGCAGTTTTTGGGGTCACGGGGAGACCCAGTACTTC.

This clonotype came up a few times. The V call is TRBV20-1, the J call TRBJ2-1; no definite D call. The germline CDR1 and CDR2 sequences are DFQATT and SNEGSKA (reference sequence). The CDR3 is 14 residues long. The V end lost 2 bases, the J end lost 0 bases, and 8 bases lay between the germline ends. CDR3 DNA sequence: TGCAGTGCTAGACCCCCGCTCTCCTACAATGAGCAGTTCTTC. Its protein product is CSARPPLSYNEQFF.

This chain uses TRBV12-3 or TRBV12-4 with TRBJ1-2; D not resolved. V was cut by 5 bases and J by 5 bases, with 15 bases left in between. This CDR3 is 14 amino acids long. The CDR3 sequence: CASSPRTEIYGYTF. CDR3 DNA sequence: TGTGCCAGCAGTCCAAGGACGGAAATTTATGGCTACACCTTC.

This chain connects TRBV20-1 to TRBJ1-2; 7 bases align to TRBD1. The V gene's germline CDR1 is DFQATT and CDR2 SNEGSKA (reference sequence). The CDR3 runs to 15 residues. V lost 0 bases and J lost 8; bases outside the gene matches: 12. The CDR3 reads CSARDPGRGMEGYTF. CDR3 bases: TGCAGTGCTAGAGATCCTGGCAGGGGGATGGAAGGCTACACCTTC.

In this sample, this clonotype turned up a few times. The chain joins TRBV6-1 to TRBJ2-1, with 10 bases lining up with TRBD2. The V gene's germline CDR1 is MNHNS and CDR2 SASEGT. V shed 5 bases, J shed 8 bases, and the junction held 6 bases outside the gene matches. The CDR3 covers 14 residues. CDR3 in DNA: TGTGCCAGCAGTTGGCTAGCGGGAGAGGATGAGCAGTTCTTC. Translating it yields CASSWLAGEDEQFF.

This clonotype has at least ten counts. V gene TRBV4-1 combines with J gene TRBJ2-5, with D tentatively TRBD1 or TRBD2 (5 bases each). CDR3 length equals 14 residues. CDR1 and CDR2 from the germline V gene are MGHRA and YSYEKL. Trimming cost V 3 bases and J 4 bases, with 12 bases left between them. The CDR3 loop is CASSHEARGETQYF. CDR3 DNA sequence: TGCGCCAGCAGCCATGAGGCGAGGGGAGAGACCCAGTACTTC.

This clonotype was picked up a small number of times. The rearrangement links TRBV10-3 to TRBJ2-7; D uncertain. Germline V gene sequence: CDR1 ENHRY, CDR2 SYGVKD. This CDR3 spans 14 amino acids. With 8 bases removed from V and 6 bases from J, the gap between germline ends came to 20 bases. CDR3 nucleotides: TGTGCCATCTCGGCCACGGAAAAATCTCTCGAGCAGTACTTC. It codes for CAISATEKSLEQYF.

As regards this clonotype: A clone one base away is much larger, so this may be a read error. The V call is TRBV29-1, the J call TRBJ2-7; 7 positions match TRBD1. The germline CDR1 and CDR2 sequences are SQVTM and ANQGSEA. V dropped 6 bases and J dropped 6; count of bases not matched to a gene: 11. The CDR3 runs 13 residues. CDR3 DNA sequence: TGCAGCGTCGGACCGGGACAGACTTGCGAGCAGTACTTC. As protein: CSVGPGQTCEQYF.

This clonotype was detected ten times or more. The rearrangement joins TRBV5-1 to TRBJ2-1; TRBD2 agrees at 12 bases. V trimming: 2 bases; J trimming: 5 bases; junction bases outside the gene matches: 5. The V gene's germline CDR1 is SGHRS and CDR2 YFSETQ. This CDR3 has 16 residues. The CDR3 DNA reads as TGCGCCAGCAGCTTAGCGACTAGCGGGAGTAACAATGAGCAGTTCTTC. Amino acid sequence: CASSLATSGSNNEQFF. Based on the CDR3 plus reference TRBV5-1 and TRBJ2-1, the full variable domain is KAGVTQTPRYLIKTRGQQVTLSCSPISGHRSVSWYQQTPGQGLQFLFEYFSETQRNKGNFPGRFSGRQFSNSRSEMNVSTLELGDSALYLCASSLATSGSNNEQFFGPGTRLTVL.

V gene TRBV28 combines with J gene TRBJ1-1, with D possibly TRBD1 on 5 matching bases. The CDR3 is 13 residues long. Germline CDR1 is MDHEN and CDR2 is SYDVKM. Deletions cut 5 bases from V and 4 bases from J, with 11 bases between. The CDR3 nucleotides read TGTGCCAGCAGTAGGGACTGGATCACTGAAGCTTTCTTT. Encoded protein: CASSRDWITEAFF.